The 12 T cell receptor beta chains below were found in one sample sequenced in a study of cytomegalovirus exposure and HLA in healthy donors (TCRdb year 2017). Receptor libraries were prepared by the immunoSEQ multiplex PCR assay. The multiplex PCR relied on a mix of 60 forward primers for TCR Vbeta segments and 13 reverse primers for TCR Jbeta segments. The table comes from immuneACCESS by way of TCRdb, which keeps in-frame sequences with V and J called. Part of the clones is missing from these tables; in studies checked, under half for an unresolved V gene and the rest for unknown reasons. The sample includes roughly 200,000 clones, with about 80% observed a single time. The ten top clones hold roughly 2% of the sample. Input material: PBMCs. The receptor set was obtained from a man younger than 45 in good health and CMV-seronegative.

This clone was observed a single time. The chain has TRBV5-4 and TRBJ2-3; TRBD2 aligns across 9 bases. V was pared by 1 base and J by 4 bases, with 4 bases of the junction left unmatched. The CDR3 consists of 15 residues. Germline CDR1 and CDR2: SGHNT and YYREEE (reference sequence). CDR3 in DNA: TGTGCCAGCAGCTTGTGGGCTAGCGGGGCAGATACGCAGTATTTT. As protein: CASSLWASGADTQYF.

The genes are TRBV7-9 and TRBJ2-3; 11 nucleotides align to TRBD1. The ends lost 4 bases at V and 5 bases at J; junction bases unmatched: 8. The CDR3 spans 16 residues. Germline V CDR1 and CDR2: SEHNR, FQNEAQ (reference sequence). CDR3 in amino acids: CASSSIGTGGGDTQYF. DNA of the CDR3: TGTGCCAGCAGCTCAATCGGGACAGGGGGTGGAGATACGCAGTATTTT.

Written as DNA, the CDR3 is TGCGCCAGTAGATCAGGGTCCTCTGGGGCCAACGTCCTGACTTTC. This gives the protein CASRSGSSGANVLTF. This chain links TRBV5-1 with TRBJ2-6; perhaps TRBD1 as D (5 bases). The CDR3 is 15 amino acids. Trimming took 8 bases from V and 0 from J, leaving 12 bases between them. The germline CDR1 and CDR2 sequences are SGHRS and YFSETQ.

J is TRBJ1-1 and V is TRBV6-1, with TRBD1 matching over 9 bases. This CDR3 has 14 residues. In germline, CDR1 is MNHNS, CDR2 SASEGT. With 5 bases clipped from V and 6 bases from J, the junction kept 7 bases outside the gene matches. CDR3 sequence reads: CASSTGQGLAEAFF. The DNA of the CDR3 is TGTGCCAGCAGTACCGGACAGGGGTTGGCTGAAGCTTTCTTT.

In this sample, this clone turned up a few times. This chain uses TRBV2 with TRBJ2-1, with 7 bases aligning to TRBD2. Germline CDR1 SNHLY, CDR2 FYNNEI. V was clipped by 7 bases and J by 5 bases; unmatched bases: 11. This CDR3 has 15 residues. CDR3 amino acids: CASTGPREVHNEQFF. DNA for the CDR3: TGTGCCAGCACAGGACCCCGGGAGGTCCACAATGAGCAGTTCTTC.

The V and J genes are TRBV7-9 and TRBJ1-2, with 8 bases fitting TRBD1. The CDR3 runs 18 residues. J gave up 3 bases and V 2 bases, and 14 bases lay outside the gene matches. The germline gives CDR1 SEHNR, CDR2 FQNEAQ (reference sequence). The CDR3 here is CASSLSDRGQGRYYGYTF. In DNA form, the CDR3 reads TGTGCCAGCAGCTTATCCGATCGTGGACAGGGCAGGTACTATGGCTACACCTTC.

The chain joins TRBV25-1 to TRBJ2-1; 8 bases are a match to TRBD1. Germline CDR1 and CDR2: MGHDK and SYGVNS. The CDR3 sequence is 15 residues long. J lost 7 bases, V lost 4 bases, and 9 bases had no gene match. The CDR3 region has the DNA TGTGCCAGCAGTGCCTCAAGGACAGGGAGGAATGAGCAGTTCTTC. It is translated as CASSASRTGRNEQFF. Filled out from reference TRBV25-1 and TRBJ2-1, the complete variable domain reads EADIYQTPRYLVIGTGKKITLECSQTMGHDKMYWYQQDPGMELHLIHYSYGVNSTEKGDLSSESTVSRIRTEHFPLTLESARPSHTSQYLCASSASRTGRNEQFFGPGTRLTVL.

V and J are TRBV6-1 and TRBJ2-7; 9 bases match TRBD1. The germline gives CDR1 MNHNS, CDR2 SASEGT. The CDR3 is 14 amino acids. Losses at the gene ends were 6 bases for V and 2 bases for J; bases not matched to a gene: 5. CDR3 sequence: CASSRDREPYEQYF. Written as DNA, the CDR3 is TGTGCCAGCAGCCGGGACAGGGAGCCCTACGAGCAGTACTTC.

The gene calls are TRBV6-6 and TRBJ2-7; no clear D gene. The CDR3 has 14 residues. V shed 6 bases and J shed 7 bases, with 19 bases lying between them. Looked up from germline, CDR1 is MNHNY and CDR2 is SVGAGI (reference sequence). The CDR3 nucleotides read TGTGCCAGCAGGGCCCTTCGGGTCGGAATGGAGCAGTACTTC. It specifies CASRALRVGMEQYF.

The chain employs TRBV11-3 and TRBJ2-1; D is unresolved. V lost 3 bases to trimming and J lost 5 bases, with 5 bases between them. The CDR3 is 12 amino acids. Per the germline V gene, CDR1 is SGHNT and CDR2 is YENEEA. The CDR3 DNA follows: TGTGCCAGCAGCTTTAATAACAATGAGCAGTTCTTC. It yields the protein CASSFNNNEQFF.

The chain joins TRBV27 to TRBJ2-1; no reliable D call. Germline CDR1 is MNHEY and CDR2 is SMNVEV (reference sequence). V was pared by 3 bases and J by 2 bases, with 11 bases between. The CDR3 spans 15 residues. CDR3 protein: CASSFARRTYNEQFF. The CDR3 bases are TGTGCCAGCAGTTTTGCCAGGCGAACCTACAATGAGCAGTTCTTC.

This rearrangement joins TRBV4-1 to TRBJ1-5; D uncertain. This CDR3 is built from 19 residues. The germline V gene encodes CDR1 MGHRA and CDR2 YSYEKL. The V end was cut by 1 base, the J end by 0 bases, with 19 bases between. The CDR3 protein is CASSQVFSIGSDSNQPQHF. The CDR3 DNA follows: TGCGCCAGCAGCCAAGTTTTCTCAATCGGGTCCGATAGCAATCAGCCCCAGCATTTT.